The 19 T cell receptor beta chains presented below share a single source sample, sequenced in a study of identical twins (dated by TCRdb to 2016 to 2017). To prepare the library, 5' RACE was applied. TCRdb records Illumina HiSeq 2000 as the sequencer. TCRdb trimmed the raw reads at Q25, called clones with MiXCR and kept productive beta chains. Rows are unified per CDR3 protein, each entry keeping the most common DNA and genes. The sample table shows 550,000 to 700,000 distinct CDR3 sequences, and around 20% are seen once. 4% to 5.5% of the sample lies in the top ten. The same specimen was also included in a second study, on T cells expressing NK-cell markers.

Sequencing input: PBMCs. All receptors derive from a young woman in good health.

The chain recombines TRBV27 with TRBJ2-1; the D gene is possibly TRBD2 (5 bases). The CDR3 length is 14 residues. V lost 4 bases, J lost 4 bases, and 11 bases lay in between. Germline CDR1 and CDR2: MNHEY and SMNVEV (reference sequence). The CDR3 DNA follows: TGTGCCAGCAGTTACCGGAGCGGTTACAATGAGCAGTTCTTC. It translates to CASSYRSGYNEQFF.

The chain links TRBV3-1 to TRBJ2-3; no firm D call. Trimming removed 4 bases at V and 5 bases at J, with 10 bases between. This CDR3 spans 13 amino acids. Per the germline V gene, CDR1 is LGHDT and CDR2 is YNNKEL (reference sequence). The CDR3 nucleotides are TGTGCCAGCAGCCTTGACGGAAGAGATACGCAGTATTTT. Protein product: CASSLDGRDTQYF.

J is TRBJ2-5 and V is TRBV7-2, with unresolved D. The CDR3 loop spans 13 amino acids. Trimming shortened V by 5 bases and J by 5 bases, and 12 bases separated the two germline ends. Germline V gives CDR1 SGHTA, CDR2 FQGNSA. As DNA, the CDR3 is TGTGCCAGCAGCATCGGACGGTGGGAGACCCAGTACTTC. Translation gives CASSIGRWETQYF.

This clonotype has just a few counts. The chain recombines TRBV28 with TRBJ2-7, with 7 nucleotides matching TRBD2. Trimming cost V 5 bases and J 2 bases; bases outside gene matches: 9. Germline CDR1 and CDR2: MDHEN and SYDVKM. There are 15 residues in the CDR3. CDR3: CASSPWTSKAYEQYF. The CDR3 DNA is TGTGCCAGCAGTCCTTGGACTAGTAAGGCCTACGAGCAGTACTTC.

The chain employs TRBV12-3 or TRBV12-4 and TRBJ2-7; D is unresolved. The germline V and J ends were trimmed by 7 bases and 2 bases, with 9 bases remaining between them. The CDR3 is made up of 12 amino acids. Here the CDR3 reads CASMTRTYEQYF. Here the CDR3 DNA reads TGTGCCAGCATGACCAGGACCTACGAGCAGTACTTC.

This CDR3 reads CAIHSGINNEQFF. DNA of the CDR3: TGTGCCATCCATAGCGGGATTAACAATGAGCAGTTCTTC. The chain uses TRBV10-3 and TRBJ2-1; 8 nucleotides align to TRBD2. This CDR3 contains 13 residues. J lost 5 bases, V lost 8 bases, and 5 bases had no gene match. Germline loops: CDR1 ENHRY, CDR2 SYGVKD.

The chain couples TRBV5-1 to TRBJ2-3, with D unresolved. CDR3 length: 16 amino acids. Trimming stripped 2 bases from V and 3 bases from J, with 16 bases between. CDR1 is SGHRS, CDR2 YFSETQ, per germline. The chain's CDR3 is CASSLESLLGTDTQYF. The CDR3 coding sequence is TGCGCCAGCAGCTTAGAGAGCCTCTTAGGGACAGATACGCAGTATTTT. The full variable domain, rest sourced from reference TRBV5-1 and TRBJ2-3, is KAGVTQTPRYLIKTRGQQVTLSCSPISGHRSVSWYQQTPGQGLQFLFEYFSETQRNKGNFPGRFSGRQFSNSRSEMNVSTLELGDSALYLCASSLESLLGTDTQYFGPGTRLTVL.

This clonotype was counted only a few times. V is TRBV20-1 and J is TRBJ2-5; TRBD1 or TRBD2 may be the D gene (6 bases each). Germline V lookup: CDR1 DFQATT, CDR2 SNEGSKA (reference sequence). This CDR3 has 12 residues. The V end was cut by 7 bases, the J end by 3 bases, with 12 bases between. This CDR3 reads CSVGRGEETQYF. The CDR3 bases are TGCAGTGTTGGAAGGGGGGAAGAGACCCAGTACTTC.

This clonotype was observed many times. The chain couples TRBV10-1 to TRBJ2-5, with a weak D call TRBD2 (6 bases). The CDR3 loop spans 15 amino acids. Germline V CDR1 and CDR2: WNHNN, SYGVQD (reference sequence). Deletions cut 0 bases from V and 2 bases from J, with 10 bases between. The CDR3 loop reads CASSESGTYQETQYF. The CDR3 region has the DNA TGCGCCAGCAGTGAGTCCGGGACTTATCAAGAGACCCAGTACTTC.

V gene TRBV7-3 combines with J gene TRBJ2-6; the D is unclear. Trimming removed 3 bases at V and 1 base at J, with 7 bases between. Germline CDR1 reads SGHTA; CDR2 reads FQGTGA. CDR3 size: 15 residues. In DNA form, the CDR3 reads TGTGCCAGCAGCTTTCGGGCTTCTGGGGCCAACGTCCTGACTTTC. This encodes CASSFRASGANVLTF. The whole variable domain, remainder taken from reference TRBV7-3 and TRBJ2-6, is GAGVSQTPSNKVTEKGKYVELRCDPISGHTALYWYRQSLGQGPEFLIYFQGTGAADDSGLPNDRFFAVRPEGSVSTLKIQRTERGDSAVYLCASSFRASGANVLTFGAGSRLTVL.

The CDR3 nucleotides are TGTGCCAGCAGTGAATTTGAGGGGTCCGGTCAGACCCAGTACTTC. Amino acid sequence: CASSEFEGSGQTQYF. This chain uses TRBV25-1 with TRBJ2-5; tentatively, D is TRBD1 or TRBD2 (5 bases each). Germline V gene data show CDR1 as MGHDK and CDR2 as SYGVNS. Trimming left V 1 base short and J 6 bases short, with 15 bases between. The CDR3 is 15 amino acids. The variable domain in full, with the rest retrieved from reference TRBV25-1 and TRBJ2-5, is EADIYQTPRYLVIGTGKKITLECSQTMGHDKMYWYQQDPGMELHLIHYSYGVNSTEKGDLSSESTVSRIRTEHFPLTLESARPSHTSQYLCASSEFEGSGQTQYFGPGTRLLVL.

The rearrangement uses TRBV5-1 and TRBJ2-1; 8 bases match TRBD2. The germline CDR1 and CDR2 sequences are SGHRS and YFSETQ. V trimming: 6 bases; J trimming: 10 bases; junction bases outside the gene matches: 12. This CDR3 is built from 14 residues. The CDR3 region is CASNLGGLAGEQFF. The CDR3 nucleotides are TGCGCCAGCAACCTAGGGGGGTTAGCGGGAGAGCAGTTCTTC.

This clonotype was recorded at least ten times. V and J are TRBV2 and TRBJ1-2; tentative D call: TRBD1 (6 bases). This CDR3 spans 12 amino acids. Germline V CDR1 and CDR2: SNHLY, FYNNEI. V shed 7 bases and J shed 4 bases, with 10 bases lying between them. For the CDR3, the DNA is TGTGCCAGCACTGGACAGTCCTATGGCTACACCTTC. It codes for CASTGQSYGYTF.

This clonotype turned up a few times. V gene TRBV6-5 combines with J gene TRBJ2-1; TRBD1 is a possible D gene (5 bases). Per the germline V gene, CDR1 is MNHEY and CDR2 is SVGAGI. The V gene lost 2 bases and the J gene lost 8 bases, with 13 bases spanning the gap. This CDR3 comprises 14 residues. CDR3 in amino acids: CASSYTQGRHEQFF. As DNA, the CDR3 is TGTGCCAGCAGTTACACCCAGGGTAGGCATGAGCAGTTCTTC.

The chain carries TRBV20-1 and TRBJ2-3, with TRBD2 identical over 8 bases. The CDR3 is made up of 15 amino acids. CDR1 is DFQATT and CDR2 is SNEGSKA in the germline V gene (reference sequence). V gave up 5 bases and J gave up 2 bases; unmatched junction bases: 9. Here the CDR3 DNA reads TGCAGTGCTCATCCCCAGCGGGGGATCACAGATACGCAGTATTTT. Its translation: CSAHPQRGITDTQYF.

The chain joins TRBV12-3 or TRBV12-4 to TRBJ1-1, with 11 bases that match TRBD1. Trimming cost V 6 bases and J 1 base; bases outside gene matches: 7. There are 16 residues in the CDR3. CDR3 bases: TGTGCCAGCAGGCTCCCAGGGACAGGGGGGAACACTGAAGCTTTCTTT. Amino acids: CASRLPGTGGNTEAFF.

In this sample, this clonotype turned up a few times. The chain links TRBV6-5 to TRBJ2-2, with 10 bases aligning to TRBD2. Germline values: CDR1 MNHEY, CDR2 SVGAGI. The CDR3 is made up of 18 amino acids. After removal of 0 bases from V and 0 bases from J, the junction contained 4 bases not matched to a gene. CDR3 sequence: CASSYSFLAGANTGELFF. The CDR3 DNA is TGTGCCAGCAGTTACTCTTTTCTAGCGGGGGCGAACACCGGGGAGCTGTTTTTT.

The chain couples TRBV20-1 to TRBJ1-2; D is perhaps TRBD1 (5 bases). Between the trimmed V and J ends, which lost 6 bases and 3 bases, there was a span of 17 bases. There are 14 residues in the CDR3. From germline, CDR1 is DFQATT and CDR2 SNEGSKA (reference sequence). Written as DNA, the CDR3 is TGCAGTGCCACAAGACAGCAGATCTACTATGGCTACACCTTC. Its translation is CSATRQQIYYGYTF.

This clonotype was seen a few times. This chain connects TRBV20-1 to TRBJ2-6, with D possibly being TRBD1 (6 bases). The germline V gene encodes CDR1 DFQATT and CDR2 SNEGSKA (reference sequence). Trimming removed 6 bases at V and 3 bases at J, with 12 bases between. The CDR3 runs 14 residues. CDR3 loop: CSARNRVGANVLTF. The CDR3 nucleotides read TGCAGTGCGAGAAACAGGGTTGGGGCCAACGTCCTGACTTTC.